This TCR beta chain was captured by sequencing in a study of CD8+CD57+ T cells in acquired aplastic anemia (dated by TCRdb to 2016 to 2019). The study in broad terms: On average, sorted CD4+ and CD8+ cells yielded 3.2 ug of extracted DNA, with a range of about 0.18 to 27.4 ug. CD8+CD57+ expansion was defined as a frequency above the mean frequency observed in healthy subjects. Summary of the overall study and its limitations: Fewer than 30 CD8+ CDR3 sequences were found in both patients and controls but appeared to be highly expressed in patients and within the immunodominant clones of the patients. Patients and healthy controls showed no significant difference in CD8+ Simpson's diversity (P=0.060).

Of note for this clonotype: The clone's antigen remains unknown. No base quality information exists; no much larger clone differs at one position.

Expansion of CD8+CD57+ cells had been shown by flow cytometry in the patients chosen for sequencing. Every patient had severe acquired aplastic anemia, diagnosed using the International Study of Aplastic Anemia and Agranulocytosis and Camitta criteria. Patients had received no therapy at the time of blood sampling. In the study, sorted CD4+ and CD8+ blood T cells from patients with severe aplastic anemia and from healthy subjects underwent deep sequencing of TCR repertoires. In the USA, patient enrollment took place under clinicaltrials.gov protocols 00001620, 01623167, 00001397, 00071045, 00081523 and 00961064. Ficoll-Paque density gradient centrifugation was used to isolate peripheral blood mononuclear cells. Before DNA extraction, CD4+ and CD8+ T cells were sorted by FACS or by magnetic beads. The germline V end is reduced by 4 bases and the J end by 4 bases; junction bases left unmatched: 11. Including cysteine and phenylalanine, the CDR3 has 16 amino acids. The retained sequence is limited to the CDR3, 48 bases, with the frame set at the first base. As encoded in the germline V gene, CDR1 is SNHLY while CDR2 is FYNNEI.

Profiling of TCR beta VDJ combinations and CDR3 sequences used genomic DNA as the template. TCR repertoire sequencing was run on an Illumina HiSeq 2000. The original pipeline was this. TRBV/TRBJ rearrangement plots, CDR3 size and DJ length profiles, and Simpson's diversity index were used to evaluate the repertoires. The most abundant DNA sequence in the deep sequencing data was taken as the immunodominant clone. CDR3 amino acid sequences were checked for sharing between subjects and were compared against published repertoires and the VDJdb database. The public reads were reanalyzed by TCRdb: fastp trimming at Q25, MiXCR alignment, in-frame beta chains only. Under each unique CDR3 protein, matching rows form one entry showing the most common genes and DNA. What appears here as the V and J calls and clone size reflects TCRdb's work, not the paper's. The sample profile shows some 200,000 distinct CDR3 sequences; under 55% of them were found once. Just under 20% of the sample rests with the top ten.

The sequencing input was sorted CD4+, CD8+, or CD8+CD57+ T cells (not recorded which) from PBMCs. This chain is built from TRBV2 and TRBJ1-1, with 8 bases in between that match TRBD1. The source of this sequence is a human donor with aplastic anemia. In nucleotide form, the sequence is TGTGCCAGCAGTGCCGTCCGGGACAGGAGGGCCACTGAAGCTTTCTTT. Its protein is CASSAVRDRRATEAFF.